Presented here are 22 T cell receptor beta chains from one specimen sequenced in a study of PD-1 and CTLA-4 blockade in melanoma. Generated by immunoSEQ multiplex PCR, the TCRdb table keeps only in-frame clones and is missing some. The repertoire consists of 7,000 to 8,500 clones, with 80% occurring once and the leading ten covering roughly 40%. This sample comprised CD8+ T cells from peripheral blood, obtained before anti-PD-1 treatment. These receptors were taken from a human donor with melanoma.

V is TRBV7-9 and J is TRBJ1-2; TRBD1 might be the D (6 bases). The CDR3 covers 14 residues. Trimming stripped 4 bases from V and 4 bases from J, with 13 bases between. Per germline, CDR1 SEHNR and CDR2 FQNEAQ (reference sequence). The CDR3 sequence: CASSSSGAAYGYTF. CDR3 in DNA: TGTGCCAGCAGCTCCTCGGGGGCCGCCTATGGCTACACCTTC.

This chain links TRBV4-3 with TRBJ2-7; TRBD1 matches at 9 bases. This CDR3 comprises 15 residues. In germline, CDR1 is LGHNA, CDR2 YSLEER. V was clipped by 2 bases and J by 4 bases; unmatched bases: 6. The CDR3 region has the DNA TGCGCCAGCAGCCAATCCGGGACAGGGTTGTACGAGCAGTACTTC. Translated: CASSQSGTGLYEQYF.

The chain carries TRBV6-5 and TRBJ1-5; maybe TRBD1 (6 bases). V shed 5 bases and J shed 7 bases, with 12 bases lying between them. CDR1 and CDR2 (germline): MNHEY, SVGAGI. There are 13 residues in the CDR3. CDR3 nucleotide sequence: TGTGCCAGCAGTACGGGGGCGGGGCAGCCCCAGCATTTT. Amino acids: CASSTGAGQPQHF.

CDR3 sequence (DNA): TGTGCCAGCAGCATATCAGACTTCGCTAACTATGGCTACACCTTC. As protein: CASSISDFANYGYTF. The chain recombines TRBV9 with TRBJ1-2, with D uncertain. CDR1 is SGDLS, CDR2 YYNGEE, per germline. The CDR3 has 15 amino acids. V was clipped by 4 bases and J by 0 bases, with 13 bases between them.

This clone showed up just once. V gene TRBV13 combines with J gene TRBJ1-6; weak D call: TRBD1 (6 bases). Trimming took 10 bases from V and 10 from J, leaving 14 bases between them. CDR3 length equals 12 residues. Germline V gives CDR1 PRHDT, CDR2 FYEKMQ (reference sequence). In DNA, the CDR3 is TGTGCCACCACGGGGGGGCGATCACCCCTCCACTTT. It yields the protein CATTGGRSPLHF.

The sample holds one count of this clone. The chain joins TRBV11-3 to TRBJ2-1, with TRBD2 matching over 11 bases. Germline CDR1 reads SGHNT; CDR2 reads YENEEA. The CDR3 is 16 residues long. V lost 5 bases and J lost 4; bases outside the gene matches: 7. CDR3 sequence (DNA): TGTGCCAGCAGCCTACTAGCGGGGGCTCTTTACAATGAGCAGTTCTTC. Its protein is CASSLLAGALYNEQFF.

CDR3 amino acids: CASSLGRNNEQFF. In nucleotides, the CDR3 is TGTGCCAGCAGTTTGGGACGGAACAATGAGCAGTTCTTC. V is TRBV6-5 and J is TRBJ2-1, with D tentatively TRBD1 or TRBD2 (5 bases each). This CDR3 has 13 residues. Trimming pared 4 bases from V and 5 bases from J, leaving 9 bases between. In germline, CDR1 is MNHEY, CDR2 SVGAGI.

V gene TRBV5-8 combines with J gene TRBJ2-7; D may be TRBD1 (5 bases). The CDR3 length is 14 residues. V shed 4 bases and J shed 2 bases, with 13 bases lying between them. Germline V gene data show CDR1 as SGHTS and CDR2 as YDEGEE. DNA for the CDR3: TGTGCCAGCAGCCTGGAAGGGGTTGCCTACGAGCAGTACTTC. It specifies CASSLEGVAYEQYF.

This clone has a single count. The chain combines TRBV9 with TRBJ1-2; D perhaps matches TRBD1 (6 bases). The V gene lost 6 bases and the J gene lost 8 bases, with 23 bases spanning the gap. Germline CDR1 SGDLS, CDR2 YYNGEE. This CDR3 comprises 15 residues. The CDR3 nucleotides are TGTGCCAGCACCCTATCCTTAAGGGGGTTGGAAGGCTACACCTTC. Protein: CASTLSLRGLEGYTF.

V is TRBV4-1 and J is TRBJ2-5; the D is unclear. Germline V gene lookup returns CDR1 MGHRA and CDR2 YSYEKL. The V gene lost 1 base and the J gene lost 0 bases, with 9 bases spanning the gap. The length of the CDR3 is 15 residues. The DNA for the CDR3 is TGCGCCAGCAGCCAAGTGACACCGTACCAAGAGACCCAGTACTTC. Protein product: CASSQVTPYQETQYF.

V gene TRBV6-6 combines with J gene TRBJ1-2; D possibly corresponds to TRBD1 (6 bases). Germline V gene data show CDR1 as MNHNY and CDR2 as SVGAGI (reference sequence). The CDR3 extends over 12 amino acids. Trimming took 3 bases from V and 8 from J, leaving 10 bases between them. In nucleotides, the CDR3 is TGTGCCAGCAGTTATGAGGGGGGAGGCTACACCTTC. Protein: CASSYEGGGYTF.

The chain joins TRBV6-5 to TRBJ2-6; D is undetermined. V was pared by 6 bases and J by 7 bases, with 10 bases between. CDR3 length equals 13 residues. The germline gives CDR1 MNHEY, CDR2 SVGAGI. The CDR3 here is CASSGEIANVLTF. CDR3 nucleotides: TGTGCCAGCAGCGGAGAGATCGCCAACGTCCTGACTTTC.

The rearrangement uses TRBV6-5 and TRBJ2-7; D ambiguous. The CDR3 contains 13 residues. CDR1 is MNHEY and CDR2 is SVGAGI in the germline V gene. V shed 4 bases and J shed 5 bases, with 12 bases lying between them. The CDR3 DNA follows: TGTGCCAGCAGTTTGAGTACTATCCACGAGCAGTACTTC. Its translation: CASSLSTIHEQYF.

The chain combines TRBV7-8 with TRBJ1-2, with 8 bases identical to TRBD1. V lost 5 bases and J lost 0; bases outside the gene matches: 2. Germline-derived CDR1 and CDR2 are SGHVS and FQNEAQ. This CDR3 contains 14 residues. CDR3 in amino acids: CASSRTGTNYGYTF. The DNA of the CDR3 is TGTGCCAGCAGCCGGACAGGGACTAACTATGGCTACACCTTC.

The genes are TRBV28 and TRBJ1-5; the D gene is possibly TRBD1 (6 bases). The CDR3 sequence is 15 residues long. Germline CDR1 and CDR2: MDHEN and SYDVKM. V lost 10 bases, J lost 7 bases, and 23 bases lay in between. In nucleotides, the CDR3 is TGTGCCACCGCGGGCGAGGGGACACTTAGGCAGCCCCAGCATTTT. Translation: CATAGEGTLRQPQHF.

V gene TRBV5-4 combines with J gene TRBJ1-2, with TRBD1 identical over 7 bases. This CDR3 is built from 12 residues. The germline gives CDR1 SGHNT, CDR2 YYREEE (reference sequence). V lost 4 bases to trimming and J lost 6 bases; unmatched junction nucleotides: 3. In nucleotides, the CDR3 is TGTGCCAGCAGCGCGACAGGGAATGGCTACACCTTC. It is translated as CASSATGNGYTF.

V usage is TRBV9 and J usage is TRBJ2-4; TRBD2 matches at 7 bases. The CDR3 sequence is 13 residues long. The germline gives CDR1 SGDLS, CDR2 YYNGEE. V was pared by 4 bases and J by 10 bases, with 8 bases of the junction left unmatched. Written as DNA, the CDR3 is TGTGCCAGCAGCATTGGACTAGATGGTATTCAGTACTTC. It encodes CASSIGLDGIQYF. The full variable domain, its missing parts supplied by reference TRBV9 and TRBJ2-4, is DSGVTQTPKHLITATGQRVTLRCSPRSGDLSVYWYQQSLDQGLQFLIQYYNGEERAKGNILERFSAQQFPDLHSELNLSSLELGDSALYFCASSIGLDGIQYFGAGTRLSVL.

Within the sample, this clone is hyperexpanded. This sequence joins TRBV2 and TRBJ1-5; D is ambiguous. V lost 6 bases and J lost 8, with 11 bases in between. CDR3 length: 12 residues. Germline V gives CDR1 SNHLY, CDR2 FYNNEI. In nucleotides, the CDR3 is TGTGCCAGCAGCCTCCTAAGGGAGCCCCAGCATTTT. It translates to CASSLLREPQHF.

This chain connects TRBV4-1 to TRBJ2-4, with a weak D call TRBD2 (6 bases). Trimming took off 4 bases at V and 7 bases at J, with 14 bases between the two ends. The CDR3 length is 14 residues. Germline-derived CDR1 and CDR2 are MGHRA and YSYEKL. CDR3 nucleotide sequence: TGCGCCAGCAGCCCCGAACCTAGCGAGAACATTCAGTACTTC. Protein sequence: CASSPEPSENIQYF.

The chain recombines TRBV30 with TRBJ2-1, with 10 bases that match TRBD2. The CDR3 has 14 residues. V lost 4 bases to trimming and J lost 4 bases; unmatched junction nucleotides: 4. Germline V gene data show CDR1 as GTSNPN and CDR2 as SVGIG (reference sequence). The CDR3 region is CAWTGLASYNEQFF. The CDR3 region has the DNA TGTGCCTGGACGGGACTAGCGAGTTACAATGAGCAGTTCTTC.

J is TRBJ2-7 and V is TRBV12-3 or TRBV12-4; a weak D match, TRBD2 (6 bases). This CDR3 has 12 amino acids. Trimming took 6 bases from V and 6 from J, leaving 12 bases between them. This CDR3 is CASSPGSPEQYF. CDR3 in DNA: TGTGCCAGCAGCCCCGGGAGTCCCGAGCAGTACTTC.

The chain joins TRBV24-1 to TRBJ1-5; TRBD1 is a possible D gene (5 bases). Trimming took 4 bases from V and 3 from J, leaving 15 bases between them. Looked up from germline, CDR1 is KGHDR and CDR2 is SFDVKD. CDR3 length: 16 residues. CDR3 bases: TGTGCCACCAGTGACTTCGGGACGGACCCCAATCAGCCCCAGCATTTT. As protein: CATSDFGTDPNQPQHF.